The next 17 T cell receptor beta chains were all read from a single sample in a study of radiation and T cells in renal cell carcinoma. Time point given: baseline pretreatment blood. The sample's treatment: 15 Gy SBRT to primary tumor, nephrectomy 4 weeks later. The table came from immunoSEQ multiplex PCR; TCRdb's copy has only in-frame clones and leaves some out. The sample lists approximately 120,000 clones, around 80% occurring once. The sample consisted of blood, taken from a patient whose treatment included radiotherapy and nephrectomy. Every receptor here comes from a woman aged 55-69 years with renal cell carcinoma.

This clone was seen a single time. The chain is built from TRBV4-3 and TRBJ1-2; tentative D call: TRBD1 (6 bases). With 5 bases removed from V and 6 bases from J, the gap between germline ends came to 19 bases. The CDR3 length is 15 residues. The germline gives CDR1 LGHNA, CDR2 YSLEER. CDR3 residues: CASSASGGGNNGYTF. The CDR3 DNA reads TGCGCCAGCAGCGCATCTGGGGGCGGGAATAATGGCTACACCTTC.

This clone occurred once. The chain joins TRBV19 to TRBJ1-5; 10 bases fit TRBD1. This CDR3 contains 15 residues. Germline V gene data show CDR1 as LNHDA and CDR2 as SQIVND (reference sequence). The V and J ends lost 2 bases and 7 bases, in that order; junction bases with no gene match: 5. The CDR3 DNA reads as TGTGCCAGTAGTATAAAGGGACAGGGGAAGCAGCCCCAGCATTTT. Residues: CASSIKGQGKQPQHF.

The genes are TRBV7-9 and TRBJ1-2; no clear D gene. The CDR3 loop spans 13 amino acids. The V gene lost 8 bases and the J gene lost 7 bases, with 17 bases spanning the gap. Looked up from germline, CDR1 is SEHNR and CDR2 is FQNEAQ (reference sequence). The DNA for the CDR3 is TGTGCCAGCTCCCCCCGGGCGACAACTGGCTACACCTTC. Translating it yields CASSPRATTGYTF.

This chain joins TRBV4-1 and TRBJ1-4; 8 bases are a match to TRBD1. Germline-derived CDR1 and CDR2 are MGHRA and YSYEKL. Losses at the gene ends were 3 bases for V and 7 bases for J; bases not matched to a gene: 7. CDR3 length: 15 amino acids. In DNA form, the CDR3 reads TGCGCCAGCAGCCAGCAGGGGGCGTCTAGTGAAAAACTGTTTTTT. Its translation is CASSQQGASSEKLFF.

In the case of this clone: A read error may account for a junction end that differs from germline. The chain combines TRBV5-3 with TRBJ2-3, with a possible D match to TRBD1 (5 bases). TRBV5-3 is placed among ORFs of uncertain function. CDR3 length: 13 amino acids. In nucleotides, the CDR3 is TGTGCCAGCAGCTTGGGGCTGACAGATACGCAGTATTTT. As protein: CASSLGLTDTQYF.

The chain combines TRBV5-1 with TRBJ2-4; TRBD1 aligns across 7 bases. CDR1 and CDR2 (germline): SGHRS, YFSETQ. This CDR3 comprises 22 residues. Germline trimming cut 2 bases from V and 0 bases from J; bases unmatched to any gene: 23. CDR3 loop: CASSFDGQERTSTELAKNIQYF. CDR3 DNA sequence: TGCGCCAGCAGCTTCGATGGACAGGAACGAACTAGTACCGAACTAGCCAAAAACATTCAGTACTTC.

The sample holds one count of this clone. The gene calls are TRBV7-3 and TRBJ2-5, with TRBD1 matching over 7 bases. J lost 5 bases, V lost 5 bases, and 8 bases had no gene match. CDR1 and CDR2 (germline): SGHTA, FQGTGA. The CDR3 is 14 residues long. CDR3 sequence reads: CASSAGDSWETQYF. The DNA of the CDR3 is TGTGCCAGCAGCGCCGGGGACAGTTGGGAGACCCAGTACTTC. Together with reference TRBV7-3 and TRBJ2-5, the CDR3 gives the full variable domain: GAGVSQTPSNKVTEKGKYVELRCDPISGHTALYWYRQSLGQGPEFLIYFQGTGAADDSGLPNDRFFAVRPEGSVSTLKIQRTERGDSAVYLCASSAGDSWETQYFGPGTRLLVL.

The chain joins TRBV5-6 to TRBJ2-6; D is uncertain. This CDR3 has 18 residues. V lost 4 bases and J 1 base, leaving 18 bases between the germline ends. Germline V gene data show CDR1 as SGHDT and CDR2 as YYEEEE. CDR3 DNA: TGTGCCAGCAGCGGGCAGCTCACGGCCCCATCTGGGGCCAACGTCCTGACTTTC. Protein: CASSGQLTAPSGANVLTF.

The CDR3: CASSPSVGGYGEQFF. CDR3 in DNA: TGTGCCAGCAGCCCCAGTGTGGGCGGTTATGGTGAGCAGTTCTTC. The rearrangement uses TRBV7-2 and TRBJ2-1; D remains ambiguous. The CDR3 contains 15 residues. Trimming stripped 5 bases from V and 9 bases from J, with 20 bases between. Germline values: CDR1 SGHTA, CDR2 FQGNSA.

The rearrangement links TRBV6-1 to TRBJ1-6; D is unclear. The CDR3 totals 15 residues. Looked up from germline, CDR1 is MNHNS and CDR2 is SASEGT. V gave up 5 bases and J gave up 3 bases, with 11 bases separating them. CDR3 nucleotides: TGTGCCAGCAGTCTCCGGGCGCTCTATAATTCACCCCTCCACTTT. Translating gives CASSLRALYNSPLHF.

The genes are TRBV6-1 and TRBJ1-2; D gene ambiguous. Germline CDR1 reads MNHNS; CDR2 reads SASEGT. This CDR3 is 12 amino acids long. V lost 4 bases and J lost 4, with 7 bases in between. The CDR3 coding sequence is TGTGCCAGCAGTGGCGATGTCTATGGCTACACCTTC. As protein: CASSGDVYGYTF.

The DNA for the CDR3 is TGTGCCAGCAGATCCGGGCTGGGCTACACCTTC. The encoded protein is CASRSGLGYTF. The chain employs TRBV6-5 and TRBJ1-2; D remains unclear. Deletions cut 6 bases from V and 8 bases from J, with 10 bases between. The CDR3 length is 11 residues. CDR1 and CDR2 (germline): MNHEY, SVGAGI.

The gene calls are TRBV27 and TRBJ2-2; D perhaps matches TRBD2 (5 bases). V was cut by 2 bases and J by 4 bases, with 11 bases left in between. The germline V gene encodes CDR1 MNHEY and CDR2 SMNVEV (reference sequence). CDR3 length: 15 residues. In DNA, the CDR3 is TGTGCCAGCAGTTTAAGGTCCGGGGTCACCGGGGAGCTGTTTTTT. Protein: CASSLRSGVTGELFF.

The CDR3 DNA reads as TGTGCCAGCAGTGAACCCCATAGCGGGAGGGGCCGAAAGCAGTATTTT. This sequence encodes CASSEPHSGRGRKQYF. The genes are TRBV25-1 and TRBJ2-3; TRBD2 aligns across 11 bases. CDR1 is MGHDK, CDR2 SYGVNS, per germline. V dropped 2 bases and J dropped 11; count of bases not matched to a gene: 12. This CDR3 comprises 16 residues. The whole variable domain, filled in from reference TRBV25-1 and TRBJ2-3, reads EADIYQTPRYLVIGTGKKITLECSQTMGHDKMYWYQQDPGMELHLIHYSYGVNSTEKGDLSSESTVSRIRTEHFPLTLESARPSHTSQYLCASSEPHSGRGRKQYFGPGTRLTVL.

The genes are TRBV25-1 and TRBJ1-2; TRBD1 is a possible D gene (5 bases). Per the germline V gene, CDR1 is MGHDK and CDR2 is SYGVNS. The CDR3 consists of 13 residues. The V end lost 8 bases, the J end lost 4 bases, and 14 bases lay between the germline ends. The CDR3 protein is CASQKAGRYGYTF. The CDR3 coding sequence is TGTGCCAGCCAAAAAGCGGGACGCTATGGCTACACCTTC.

The chain couples TRBV7-9 to TRBJ1-2, with TRBD1 identical over 8 bases. V lost 4 bases, J lost 6 bases, and 13 bases stayed unmatched. This CDR3 has 16 amino acids. Looked up from germline, CDR1 is SEHNR and CDR2 is FQNEAQ (reference sequence). The CDR3 reads CASSSTGEDDTDGYTF. CDR3 nucleotide sequence: TGTGCCAGCAGCTCGACAGGGGAAGACGACACGGATGGCTACACCTTC.

This chain joins TRBV6-1 and TRBJ1-6; D is ambiguous. This CDR3 is built from 13 residues. The germline V gene has CDR1 MNHNS and CDR2 SASEGT. The V end lost 4 bases, the J end lost 6 bases, and 7 bases lay between the germline ends. The CDR3 loop is CASSAGFNSPLHF. DNA of the CDR3: TGTGCCAGCAGTGCAGGATTTAATTCACCCCTCCACTTT.